This T cell receptor beta chain was observed in a study of cytomegalovirus exposure and HLA in healthy donors. General study findings and limits: Solely CMV serostatus was available to characterize immune exposure. Most TCR sequences were uncommon, yet certain public TCRs appeared in many donors. The likely explanation for a cluster of highly shared sequence variants was sequencing artifact. Differences between HLA loci emerged in a later analysis of TCR association rates, with DRB1 most and HLA-C fewest.

The CDR3 is made up of 17 amino acids. Trimming at V came to 4 bases and at J to 3 bases, leaving 17 bases not matched to a gene. CDR1 and CDR2 (germline): SQVTM, ANQGSEA. About this clone: Its antigen is undetermined.

Vbeta (60) and Jbeta (13) primers were used in the PCR. The table came from immunoSEQ multiplex PCR; TCRdb's copy has only in-frame clones and leaves some out. The data contain about 47,000 clones, approximately 65% of them singletons. This TCR came from a man aged 30 to 39 in good health and CMV-seronegative. The chain couples TRBV29-1 to TRBJ2-7; 8 bases are a match to TRBD2. Material for sequencing was PBMCs. The CDR3: CSVAGGGLTGHLYEQYF. In DNA, the CDR3 is TGCAGCGTTGCCGGGGGGGGATTGACAGGCCACCTCTACGAGCAGTACTTC.